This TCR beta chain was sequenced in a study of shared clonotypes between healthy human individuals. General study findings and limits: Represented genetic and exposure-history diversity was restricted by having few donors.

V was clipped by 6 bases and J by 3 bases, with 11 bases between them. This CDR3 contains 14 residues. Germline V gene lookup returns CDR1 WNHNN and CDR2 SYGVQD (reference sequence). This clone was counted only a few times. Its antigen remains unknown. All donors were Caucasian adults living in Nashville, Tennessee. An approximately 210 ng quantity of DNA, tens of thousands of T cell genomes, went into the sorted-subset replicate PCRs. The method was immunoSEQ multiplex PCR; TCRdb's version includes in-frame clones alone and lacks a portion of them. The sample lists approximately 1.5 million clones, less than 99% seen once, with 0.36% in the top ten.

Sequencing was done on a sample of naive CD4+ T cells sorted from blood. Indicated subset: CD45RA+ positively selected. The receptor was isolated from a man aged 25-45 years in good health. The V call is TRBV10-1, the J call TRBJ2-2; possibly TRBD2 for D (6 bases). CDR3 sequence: CASSGTQYTGELFF. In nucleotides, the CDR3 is TGCGCCAGCAGCGGGACTCAATACACCGGGGAGCTGTTTTTT.